This TCR beta chain was captured in a study of T cell repertoires in cytomegalovirus infection. Background on the study: In public TCR beta signatures, there were indications of both CMV infection and matching HLA type.

A single record per CDR3 protein comes from TCRdb applying MiXCR to the reads. Of some 390,000 distinct CDR3 sequences in the sample, less than 20% are singletons; the top ten hold 8.7%. There are many counts of this clonotype. What it binds is unknown. With 5 bases clipped from V and 10 bases from J, the junction kept 8 bases outside the gene matches. The length of the CDR3 is 14 residues. The V gene's germline CDR1 is SEHNR and CDR2 FQNEAQ (reference sequence). Findings of the study overall: CMV carriers having the relevant HLA were flagged by cumulative public TCR beta family frequency. There were HLA-C-restricted CMV-specific TCR beta clonotypes dominating the ex vivo response.

The receptor was isolated from a human donor in good health (CMV status not recorded). Some clones in this sample may be carry-over from other donors' samples. Sequencing used PBMCs. The chain couples TRBV7-9 to TRBJ1-4, with TRBD1 identical over 9 bases. The CDR3 reads CASSGTGGSGKLFF. In nucleotides, the CDR3 is TGTGCCAGCAGCGGTACAGGGGGCTCAGGAAAACTGTTTTTT.